The 3 T cell receptor beta chains in this list originate from one sample, sequenced in a study of Ad26.COV2.S vaccination and SARS-CoV-2 variants (dated by TCRdb to the early 2020s). Taken with the paper, the label for treatment or condition translates to: approximately 18 received Ad26.COV2.S at low or high dose, single or two shots; about 5 received placebo; per-sample allocation not given. For vaccine and placebo recipients, the sequenced repertoires came from samples collected on day 63 after the first injection. Library generation was performed with the immunoSEQ multiplex PCR assay. The table comes from immuneACCESS by way of TCRdb, which keeps in-frame sequences with V and J called. Part of the clones is missing from these tables; in studies checked, under half for an unresolved V gene and the rest for unknown reasons. The sample records about 370,000 clones, about 88% of which are singletons. The ten largest clones take up 3% to 3.5% of the sample.

The sequencing used peripheral blood, collected in a trial of Ad26.COV2.S vaccine versus placebo. The receptors originated from a person aged 18-60 years who received the Ad26.COV2.S COVID-19 vaccine or a placebo.

This clone was detected once. The chain carries TRBV19 and TRBJ1-6; D unresolved. CDR3 length equals 15 residues. The ends were cut back, 7 bases at V and 9 bases at J, with 19 bases in the middle. Germline-derived CDR1 and CDR2 are LNHDA and SQIVND (reference sequence). The CDR3 spells CASTQGGGFGSPLHF. CDR3 bases: TGTGCCAGTACCCAAGGAGGCGGGTTTGGTTCACCCCTCCACTTT.

V is TRBV5-1 and J is TRBJ1-5, with D possibly matching TRBD1 (5 bases). The germline V gene encodes CDR1 SGHRS and CDR2 YFSETQ. The CDR3 sequence is 15 residues long. V was shortened by 0 bases and J by 6 bases, with 13 bases between the two germline ends. The CDR3 here is CASSLDGYGGQPQHF. CDR3 nucleotide sequence: TGCGCCAGCAGCTTGGACGGGTACGGGGGTCAGCCCCAGCATTTT.

V and J are TRBV7-9 and TRBJ1-5, with D uncertain. Looked up from germline, CDR1 is SEHNR and CDR2 is FQNEAQ (reference sequence). The CDR3 is made up of 13 amino acids. The V end was cut by 1 base, the J end by 9 bases, with 10 bases between. CDR3 loop: CASSLDSGLPQHF. In nucleotides, the CDR3 is TGTGCCAGCAGCTTAGATTCGGGTCTGCCCCAGCATTTT. Complete variable domain (other parts from reference TRBV7-9 and TRBJ1-5): DTGVSQNPRHKITKRGQNVTFRCDPISEHNRLYWYRQTLGQGPEFLTYFQNEAQLEKSRLLSDRFSAERPKGSFSTLEIQRTEQGDSAMYLCASSLDSGLPQHFGDGTRLSIL.